This T cell receptor beta chain was sequenced during a study of post-analysis software for immune sequencing data. Findings and caveats of the study: TRBV segments more frequent in patients than in controls numbered several and included TRBV5-6, TRBV5-1 and TRBV20-1.

This clonotype has only a few counts. Antigen unknown. V lost 5 bases to trimming and J lost 1 base, with 14 bases between them. CDR1 and CDR2 from the germline V gene are SGHAT and FQNNGV. CDR3 length: 15 amino acids. Included in the TCR beta cDNA libraries were unique molecular identifiers. A single record per CDR3 protein comes from TCRdb applying MiXCR to the PCR reads. The data hold roughly 670,000 distinct CDR3 sequences, with 59% observed a single time. The chain has TRBV11-2 and TRBJ2-5, with D tentatively TRBD1 (5 bases). The TCR comes from a girl aged 2-10 years with multiple sclerosis. The sequenced sample consisted of blood. CDR3 amino acids: CASSILQDLQETQYF. In DNA form, the CDR3 reads TGTGCCAGCAGCATATTACAGGACCTCCAAGAGACCCAGTACTTC.